This TCR beta chain derives from a study of response to subunit inactivated influenza vaccine. Whole-study results and caveats: Authors suggested each seasonal influenza vaccination recruits few new T cells.

V was trimmed by 6 bases and J by 0 bases, leaving 17 bases between them. The CDR3 spans 16 residues. MiXCR, run by TCRdb on the RT-PCR reads, gives a single entry per CDR3 protein. The table shows about 520,000 distinct CDR3 sequences, with about 25% occurring only once. A word on this clonotype: Its target is not known.

The gene calls are TRBV12-3 or TRBV12-4 and TRBJ1-1; D is unresolved. Sequences were derived from CD4+ T cells sorted from PBMCs, sampled approximately 5 days after vaccination. This clonotype was sampled from a man between 50 and 59 years old who received an inactivated influenza vaccine. DNA of the CDR3: TGTGCCAGCAGGCGTAGGACGTGGGGAATGAACACTGAAGCTTTCTTT. It encodes CASRRRTWGMNTEAFF.